The text below deals with one T cell receptor (beta chain). Its antigen is still unknown. The sample belongs to a study of cytotoxic CD8 clonotypes in ibrutinib-treated CLL. Looking at the study overall: Complete response was seen in 2 patients and partial in approximately 24; some 12 progressed and roughly 15 stayed remitted after a median roughly 70 months.

Study-wide findings and caveats: Public clonotypes were uncommon and contracted or stayed stable on treatment.

Deep sequencing aimed at 1 in 200,000 to 1 in 1 million T cells' resolution. TCRdb's copy holds only in-frame clones and misses some; the assay was immunoSEQ multiplex PCR. The sample contains more than 200,000 clones, just over 70% of which appear only once. Between the trimmed V and J ends, which lost 0 bases and 7 bases, there was a span of 15 bases. The CDR3 spans 15 residues. CDR1 SGHRS and CDR2 YFSETQ come from the germline V gene. The origin of this receptor is a human donor with chronic lymphocytic leukemia. The chain employs TRBV5-1 and TRBJ2-3, with D perhaps matching TRBD2 (6 bases). The sample consisted of PBMCs, taken after 12 months of ibrutinib treatment. CDR3 in amino acids: CASSLDHQDYNTQYF. CDR3 in DNA: TGCGCCAGCAGCTTGGATCACCAGGACTACAATACGCAGTATTTT.